This TCR beta chain was observed in a study of Graves' ophthalmopathy and Graves' hyperthyroidism (dated by TCRdb to about 2018). A note on the overall study: Peripheral blood samples were taken at the time of initial diagnosis, before any treatment was given. TCR beta repertoire signatures were used to distinguish Graves' ophthalmopathy from Graves' hyperthyroidism and to predict progression to ophthalmopathy. Once sampling was done, hyperthyroidism patients were given methimazole at a starting dose of 30 mg daily, while ophthalmopathy patients were given high-dose intravenous methylprednisolone. To explore V-J signatures that distinguish ophthalmopathy from hyperthyroidism, a discovery set of 100 patients was enrolled, made up of over 40 with ophthalmopathy and 57 with stable hyperthyroidism. In total, 135 blood samples were TCR-sequenced: 40 to 45 ophthalmopathy, under 85 hyperthyroidism and some 17 hyperthyroidism-to-ophthalmopathy patients. An independent validation cohort comprised 18 hyperthyroidism patients and 15 to 17 patients who later progressed from hyperthyroidism to ophthalmopathy. In five or six hyperthyroidism patients, the T-cell repertoires found in thyroid tissue were compared with those found in blood.

Patients with ophthalmopathy had moderately to severely active disease, with a Clinical Activity Score of 3 or more, a NOSPECS grade of 4 or more, and a disease duration of less than 3 months. Patients were excluded if they had other autoimmune diseases, uncontrolled infections, pregnancy or lactation. Diagnosis relied on clinical symptoms, serum thyroxine, TRAb, thyroid ultrasound and orbital computed tomography. PBMCs were isolated from approximately 10 ml of fresh peripheral blood by Ficoll-Paque density gradient centrifugation. Total RNA was extracted with Trizol reagent and quality-checked on an Agilent 2100 Bioanalyzer. For repertoire sequencing, the TCR beta CDR3 regions were amplified from RNA transcripts. HTBI primers and the Qiagen OneStep RT-PCR kit were used in a first-round RT-PCR, which was followed by a second-round multiplex PCR, size selection and purification. Libraries were sequenced paired-end with 100 bp reads on an Illumina HiSeq2000. The original pipeline was this. SOAPnuke was used to process the reads, removing any read that contained adapters or uncalled bases, had a mean Phred below 15, or lacked an exact match to the constant primer or identifier. High-quality paired reads were merged with COPE v1.2.5. Clonotypes were defined as unique nucleotide sequences and were aligned to IMGT TRB V, D and J references using MiTCR v1.1. The analysis was limited to V-J combinations with a frequency above 0.0001, which together covered approximately 99% of the repertoires. For each V-J combination, a TCR clonal expansion and chaos score was defined as F50 clonal expansion divided by the chaos observed in the TCRdist matrix. Features were reduced by Welch's t-statistics and random forest to approximately 13 V-J combinations, which fed a naive Bayes classifier. The Morisita-Horn index was used to measure how similar the thyroid and blood repertoires were. TCRdb itself trimmed the public reads at Q25 with fastp, ran MiXCR and retained productive beta chains. One record per CDR3 amino acid sequence lists the most common genes and DNA. For this entry, the V and J calls and clone size follow TCRdb and not the study's own pipeline. In this sample the table shows 600,000 to 700,000 distinct CDR3 sequences, 35% to 50% of which occur a single time. Clones ranked in the top ten supply around 3% of the sample.

About this clonotype itself: Its antigen remains undetermined. One end of the junction fails to match germline, which may point to a read error.

Points the paper makes about the study in general: Most of the expanded thyroid clonotypes with a frequency above 0.001 were also detected in blood, and it was suggested that the thyroid immune response may be reflected by blood repertoires. In validation, the model predicted ophthalmopathy progression with about 70% sensitivity and 72% to 80% specificity; 12 predicted patients were CT-confirmed with GO in a median of about 7.1 months. Ophthalmopathy was separated from stable hyperthyroidism by the 13-signature model with 85% to 90% sensitivity and about 81% specificity in cross-validation and with 80%/75% in the test set. No statistical method was used to set the sample size in advance, and the investigators knew which group each participant was assigned to.

The clonotype comes from an adult man with Graves' ophthalmopathy. The specimen was peripheral blood.

The sequenced DNA: TGTGCCAGCAGCTTGTGGGGCGCTAACACTGAAGCTCTCTTT. Its translation reads: CASSLWGANTEALF. The sequence joins TRBV7-8 to TRBJ1-1; TRBD1 might be the D gene, on 5 matching bases. Its CDR3 holds 14 amino acids, cysteine through phenylalanine. The kept DNA is CDR3 alone, 42 bases in frame from the first base. For CDR1 and CDR2, the germline V gene lists SGHVS and FQNEAQ.